Shown below are 5 T cell receptor beta chains from a single sample sequenced in a study of blood T cell repertoires in COVID-19. Produced via immunoSEQ multiplex PCR; TCRdb's table is partial and in-frame only. The table lists approximately 150,000 clones, approximately 88% of them singletons, with 3% to 4% in the top ten. The sample was peripheral blood. These receptors were collected from a woman aged 55-69 years who had recovered from COVID-19.

The genes are TRBV28 and TRBJ1-2; 9 bases are shared with TRBD1. CDR1 and CDR2 (germline): MDHEN, SYDVKM. The ends lost 8 bases at V and 7 bases at J; junction bases unmatched: 8. The length of the CDR3 is 13 residues. CDR3 protein: CASLTKTGGGYTF. CDR3 in DNA: TGTGCCAGCCTTACCAAGACAGGGGGTGGCTACACCTTC.

In this sample, this clone turned up once. The rearrangement joins TRBV4-1 to TRBJ2-5; 10 positions match TRBD2. Trimming removed 5 bases from V and 3 bases from J; junction bases left unmatched: 0. CDR3 size: 13 residues. Looked up from germline, CDR1 is MGHRA and CDR2 is YSYEKL. CDR3 coding DNA: TGCGCCAGCAGCGGACTAGCGGAAGAGACCCAGTACTTC. This codes for CASSGLAEETQYF.

This chain joins TRBV28 and TRBJ1-5, with TRBD1 identical over 8 bases. The V gene's germline CDR1 is MDHEN and CDR2 SYDVKM. This CDR3 comprises 15 residues. V lost 1 base, J lost 4 bases, and 3 bases stayed unmatched. CDR3 sequence (DNA): TGTGCCAGCAGTTTATTTCAGGGGGCGAATCAGCCCCAGCATTTT. Residues: CASSLFQGANQPQHF. Looking up the rest from reference TRBV28 and TRBJ1-5 gives the full variable domain: DVKVTQSSRYLVKRTGEKVFLECVQDMDHENMFWYRQDPGLGLRLIYFSYDVKMKEKGDIPEGYSVSREKKERFSLILESASTNQTSMYLCASSLFQGANQPQHFGDGTRLSIL.

The chain has TRBV19 and TRBJ2-7; 12 positions match TRBD1. With V trimmed by 5 bases and J by 5 bases, 7 bases remained unmatched. CDR1 is LNHDA, CDR2 SQIVND, per germline (reference sequence). This CDR3 has 15 residues. The CDR3 protein is CASSPGTGGRNEQYF. CDR3 coding DNA: TGTGCCAGTAGTCCTGGGACAGGGGGCAGGAACGAGCAGTACTTC.

The CDR3 DNA reads as TGCGCCAGCAGCCCCGGACAGCCTAATGAAAAACTGTTTTTT. Translated: CASSPGQPNEKLFF. This chain links TRBV5-1 with TRBJ1-4; tentatively, D is TRBD1 (6 bases). Germline V gene data show CDR1 as SGHRS and CDR2 as YFSETQ. The CDR3 is 14 amino acids. Deletions cut 4 bases from V and 3 bases from J, with 10 bases between.